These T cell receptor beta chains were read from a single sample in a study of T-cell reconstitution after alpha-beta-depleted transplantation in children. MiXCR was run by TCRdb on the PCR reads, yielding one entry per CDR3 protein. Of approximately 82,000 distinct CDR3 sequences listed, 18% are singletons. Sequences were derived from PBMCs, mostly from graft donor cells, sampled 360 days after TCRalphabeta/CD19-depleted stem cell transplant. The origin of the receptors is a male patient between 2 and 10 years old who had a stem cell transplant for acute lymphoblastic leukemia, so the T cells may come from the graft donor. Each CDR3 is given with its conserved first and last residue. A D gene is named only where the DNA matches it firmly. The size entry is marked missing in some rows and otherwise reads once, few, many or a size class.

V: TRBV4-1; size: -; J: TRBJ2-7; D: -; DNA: TGCGCCAGCAGCCAAAACTTGGGCAGACTCTACGAGCAGTACTTC; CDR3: CASSQNLGRLYEQYF
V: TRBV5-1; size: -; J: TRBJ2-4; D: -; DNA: TGCGCCAGCAGTCTTCTCCGGGGCCTAGCCAAAAACATTCAGTACTTC; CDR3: CASSLLRGLAKNIQYF
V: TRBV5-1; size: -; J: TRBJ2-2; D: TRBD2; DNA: TGCGCCAGCAGCTTGCTAGCGGGAGCCGGGGAGCTGTTTTTT; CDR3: CASSLLAGAGELFF
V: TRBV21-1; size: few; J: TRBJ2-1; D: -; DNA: TGTGCCAGCAGCAAAGGGGCCCCGAGCCCCTACCCAGGGCACAATGAGCAGTTCTTC; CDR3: CASSKGAPSPYPGHNEQFF
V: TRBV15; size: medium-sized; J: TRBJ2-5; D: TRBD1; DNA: TGTGCCACCAGCAGAAATCCGGGACAGGAAGAGACCCAGTACTTC; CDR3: CATSRNPGQEETQYF
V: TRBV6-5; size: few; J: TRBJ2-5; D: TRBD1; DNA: TGTGCCAGCAGAATGACAGGGTCCAGGACCCAGTACTTC; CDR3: CASRMTGSRTQYF
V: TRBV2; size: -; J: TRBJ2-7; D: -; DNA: TGTGCCTCCAGTCAGATAGGGGACGAGCAGTACTTC; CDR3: CASSQIGDEQYF
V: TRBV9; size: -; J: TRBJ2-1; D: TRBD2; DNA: TGTGCCAGCAGCGTCACCCCCTGGACTAGCGGAAACAATGAGCAGTTCTTC; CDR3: CASSVTPWTSGNNEQFF
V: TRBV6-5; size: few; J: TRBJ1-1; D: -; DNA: TGTGCCAGCACCCGGGACACCACCGCTTTCTTT; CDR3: CASTRDTTAFF
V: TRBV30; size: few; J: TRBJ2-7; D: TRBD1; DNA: TGTGCCTCAGGACAGGGTTCCTACGAGCAGTACTTC; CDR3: CASGQGSYEQYF
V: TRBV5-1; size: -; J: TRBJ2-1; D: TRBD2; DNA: TGCGCCAGCAGCAAGGGGACTAGCGGTTACAATGAGCAGTTCTTC; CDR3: CASSKGTSGYNEQFF
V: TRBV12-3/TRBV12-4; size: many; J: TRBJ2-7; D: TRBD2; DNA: TGTGCCAGCAGCCGACTAGCGGGAGTGTACGAGCAGTACTTC; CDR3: CASSRLAGVYEQYF
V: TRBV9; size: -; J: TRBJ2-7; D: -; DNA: TGTGCCAGCAGCGTAGGTTGGGGCAACTCCTACGAGCAGTACTTC; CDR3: CASSVGWGNSYEQYF
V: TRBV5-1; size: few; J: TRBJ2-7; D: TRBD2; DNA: TGCGCCAGCAGCTTGCGTCTAGCGGGAGGGCCGTCCTACGAGCAGTACTTC; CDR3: CASSLRLAGGPSYEQYF
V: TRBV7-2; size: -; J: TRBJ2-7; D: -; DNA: TGTGCCAGCAGCTTAGCGCGGGACCGATACTCCTACGAGCAGTACTTC; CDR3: CASSLARDRYSYEQYF
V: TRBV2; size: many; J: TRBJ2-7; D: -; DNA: TGTGCCAGCAGTGCGTCGGGATACGGCGGCTACGAGCAGTACTTC; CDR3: CASSASGYGGYEQYF
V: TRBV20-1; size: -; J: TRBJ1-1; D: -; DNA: TGCAGTGCTAGGACAGGCAGTGACACTGAAGCTTTCTTT; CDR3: CSARTGSDTEAFF
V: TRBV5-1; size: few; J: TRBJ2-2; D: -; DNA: TGCGCCAGCAGGAGAGGGCCCCCGAACACCGGGGAGCTGTTTTTT; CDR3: CASRRGPPNTGELFF
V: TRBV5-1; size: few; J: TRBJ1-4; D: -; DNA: TGCGCCAGCAGCTTGGGGACAGAAGAAAAACTGTTTTTT; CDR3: CASSLGTEEKLFF
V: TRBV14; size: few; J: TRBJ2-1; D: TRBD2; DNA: TGTGCCAGCAGCCAAGGGGTTAGCGGGAGCTCCTACAATGAGCAGTTCTTC; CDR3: CASSQGVSGSSYNEQFF
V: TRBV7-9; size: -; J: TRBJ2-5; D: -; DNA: TGTGCCAGCAGCTTGGGGGTGGAGACCCAGTACTTC; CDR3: CASSLGVETQYF
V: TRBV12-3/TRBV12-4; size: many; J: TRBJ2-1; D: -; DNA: TGTGCCAGCAGTCACGTAGGGGCGTTTGAGCAGTTCTTC; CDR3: CASSHVGAFEQFF
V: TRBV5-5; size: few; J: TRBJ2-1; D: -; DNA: TGTGCCAGCAGCTCGACAGGAATCGGGCAGTTCTTC; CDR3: CASSSTGIGQFF
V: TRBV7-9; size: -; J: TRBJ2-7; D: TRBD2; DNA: TGTGCCAGCAGCCCGGGACTAGCGGTAGGTGGGGGCTACGAGCAGTACTTC; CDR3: CASSPGLAVGGGYEQYF
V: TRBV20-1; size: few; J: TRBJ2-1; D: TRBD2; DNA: TGCAGTGCTAGAGGATTTGGACTAGCGGGGACCTCCTACAATGAGCAGTTCTTC; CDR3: CSARGFGLAGTSYNEQFF
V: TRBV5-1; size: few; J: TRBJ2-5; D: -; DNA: TGCGCCAGCAGCCCGGGACCCCCGAAAACCCAGTACTTC; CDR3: CASSPGPPKTQYF